Listed here is a single TCR beta chain. The target of this receptor is not known. No clone much larger than this one lies a single base away; base qualities are absent. The record originates from a study of blood T cell repertoires in COVID-19 (dated by TCRdb to the early 2020s). Regarding the complete study: Samples covering the acute and convalescent phases of COVID-19 were provided by collaborators in the United States, Italy and Spain. The prospective study material was composed of cDNA or gDNA derived from T cells, B-cell-depleted T cells, or PBMCs. The dataset comprised deeply sampled blood TCRbeta repertoires from subjects exposed to, actively infected with, or recovered from COVID-19. The repertoires were released in a freely available public database intended as a resource for research on the immune response to SARS-CoV-2. The samples were drawn from the first 160 participants of the ongoing ImmuneRACE study and from 1,254 subjects provided by 6 global collaborators. Nearly every sample came with metadata listing a de-identified subject ID, COVID-19 status, age in years and sex. Where HLA class I and class II types were available, the types were taken from metadata supplied by the sample provider, not from assay-based typing. Paper-wide results and their limitations: How much clinical and demographic metadata was included differed by source and by participant, and the metadata was provided uncurated.

Including the terminal cysteine and phenylalanine, the CDR3 comprises 14 residues. CDR3 DNA only is kept here, 42 bases in frame from base 1. V lost 6 bases and J lost 6 bases, and the count of bases not matched to a germline gene is 8. For CDR1 and CDR2, the germline V gene lists MNHEY and SVGAGI. TCRbeta CDR3 regions were amplified from genomic DNA by means of the immunoSEQ Assay, a bias-controlled multiplex PCR. Turning to the authors' computational methods: Within the assay, amplification of reference gene primers was used to estimate how many nucleated cells each sample contained. To quantify the absolute abundance of each unique TCRbeta CDR3 rearrangement, sequence reads were collapsed and filtered. Productive Simpson clonality was computed per sample as the square root of Simpson's diversity index over productive rearrangements. This immuneACCESS table, as held by TCRdb, lists in-frame sequences with V and J called but not all clones. Of the missing ones, under half trace to an unresolved V gene in checked studies; the others have no known cause. V and J calls and clone size are given by that table; D and trimming were obtained from the DNA. This sample gives approximately 400,000 clones in total; more than 75% of them show up just once. The leading ten clones occupy 1% to 1.5% of the sample.

In the prospective study, participants were about 18 to 95 years old, resided in about two dozen geographic areas of the United States, and were enrolled through a virtual design. In the prospective study, cohorts were assigned on the basis of participant-reported clinical history obtained from a screening survey and a study questionnaire. Recovered participants in ImmuneRACE Cohort 3 were defined as having two consecutive negative NP/OP PCR tests, clearance from a healthcare professional, or resolution of symptoms. Mobile phlebotomists in the prospective study collected whole blood, serum and a nasopharyngeal or oropharyngeal swab from every participant. Prospective study participants could optionally give additional blood draws and questionnaires over an approximately two-month period. Before DNA extraction, prospective study blood samples were shipped either frozen or at room temperature.

This clonotype was sampled from a man aged 30 to 39 who had recovered from COVID-19. The chain was built from TRBV6-5 and TRBJ1-5; TRBD1 lines up with 7 middle nucleotides. Sequenced sample: PBMCs or T cells enriched from blood (not recorded which). The DNA sequence is as follows: TGTGCCAGCAGGTCGGGACAGTTTTCTCAGCCCCAGCATTTT. It codes for CASRSGQFSQPQHF.